These 10 T cell receptor beta chains came from one sample sequenced in a study of blood T cell repertoires in COVID-19. Measured with immunoSEQ multiplex PCR; TCRdb has only the in-frame clones, and not every one. The sample lists about 66,000 clones; 82% were seen once. Sequences were obtained from peripheral blood. The receptors derive from a man in his sixties with acute or convalescent COVID-19.

This chain connects TRBV6-2 or TRBV6-3 to TRBJ2-4; D gene uncertain. V lost 0 bases to trimming and J lost 9 bases, with 9 bases between them. The CDR3 contains 13 residues. Germline V lookup: CDR1 MNHEY, CDR2 SVGEGT. CDR3 loop: CASSYSQEGIQYF. CDR3 sequence (DNA): TGTGCCAGCAGTTACTCGCAGGAAGGCATTCAGTACTTC.

The V gene is TRBV5-4, the J gene TRBJ1-2; D unresolved. CDR1 is SGHNT, CDR2 YYREEE, per germline (reference sequence). CDR3 size: 13 residues. V was trimmed by 4 bases and J by 3 bases, leaving 10 bases between them. DNA of the CDR3: TGTGCCAGCAGCCCGACACTCGACTATGGCTACACCTTC. It encodes CASSPTLDYGYTF.

This chain links TRBV6-2 or TRBV6-3 with TRBJ2-3; TRBD1 or TRBD2 may be the D gene (7 bases each). The germline CDR1 and CDR2 sequences are MNHEY and SVGEGT. Trimming shortened V by 7 bases and J by 1 base, and 15 bases separated the two germline ends. The CDR3 loop spans 15 amino acids. The CDR3 DNA follows: TGTGCCAGCATCCCAGGGGGGGTCGGCACAGATACGCAGTATTTT. Amino acids: CASIPGGVGTDTQYF.

The gene calls are TRBV7-2 and TRBJ1-5; 9 bases are shared with TRBD1. The germline V gene encodes CDR1 SGHTA and CDR2 FQGNSA. This CDR3 is built from 16 residues. The trim removed 5 bases at V and 6 bases at J, leaving 11 bases unmatched. CDR3 DNA: TGTGCCAGCAGCATGGACAGGGGTACCTCCGGTCAGCCCCAGCATTTT. Translated, it gives CASSMDRGTSGQPQHF.

This chain connects TRBV6-2 or TRBV6-3 to TRBJ2-1; 7 nucleotides agree with TRBD1. CDR1 is MNHEY and CDR2 is SVGEGT in the germline V gene. Trimming cost V 7 bases and J 2 bases; bases outside gene matches: 14. The CDR3 is 17 amino acids. This CDR3 is CASTPLADRSTYNEQFF. The CDR3 nucleotides are TGTGCCAGCACCCCGCTGGCGGACAGGTCGACCTACAATGAGCAGTTCTTC.

This clone was counted once. The chain uses TRBV7-2 and TRBJ2-7; 13 bases match TRBD2. CDR1 and CDR2 (germline): SGHTA, FQGNSA. V was clipped by 4 bases and J by 6 bases; unmatched bases: 6. This CDR3 region has 15 residues. The CDR3 loop reads CASSSTSGGALEQYF. The CDR3 region has the DNA TGTGCCAGCAGCTCTACTAGCGGGGGGGCTCTCGAGCAGTACTTC. The whole variable domain, filled in from reference TRBV7-2 and TRBJ2-7, reads GAGVSQSPSNKVTEKGKDVELRCDPISGHTALYWYRQSLGQGLEFLIYFQGNSAPDKSGLPSDRFSAERTGGSVSTLTIQRTQQEDSAVYLCASSSTSGGALEQYFGPGTRLTVT.

V gene TRBV29-1 combines with J gene TRBJ2-1; 11 bases align to TRBD1. CDR3 length: 12 residues. V gave up 6 bases and J gave up 7 bases; unmatched junction bases: 2. Per germline, CDR1 SQVTM and CDR2 ANQGSEA. The CDR3 DNA reads TGCAGCGTGGGGACAGGGGGAAATGAGCAGTTCTTC. It specifies CSVGTGGNEQFF.

This clone appeared once. The V and J genes are TRBV11-3 and TRBJ2-1; D is possibly TRBD2 (6 bases). This CDR3 is 14 amino acids long. The germline gives CDR1 SGHNT, CDR2 YENEEA. V was trimmed by 5 bases and J by 8 bases, leaving 16 bases between them. As DNA, the CDR3 is TGTGCCAGCAGCGATGGAGGGGCGGATTATGAGCAGTTCTTC. It codes for CASSDGGADYEQFF.

V is TRBV2 and J is TRBJ2-4, with TRBD2 matching 10 bases. Germline V gives CDR1 SNHLY, CDR2 FYNNEI. V lost 4 bases and J lost 8; bases outside the gene matches: 8. CDR3 length: 15 amino acids. The CDR3 sequence: CASSAWSGGADIQYF. The CDR3 nucleotides read TGTGCCAGCAGTGCTTGGAGCGGGGGGGCTGACATTCAGTACTTC.

CDR3 in DNA: TGTGCCAGTAGTGGCAGGGCCTACAATGAGCAGTTCTTC. This gives the protein CASSGRAYNEQFF. The chain employs TRBV19 and TRBJ2-1; possible D gene TRBD1, 5 bases. Germline V gives CDR1 LNHDA, CDR2 SQIVND (reference sequence). The CDR3 runs to 13 residues. V lost 5 bases to trimming and J lost 2 bases, with 7 bases between them.